The entry below gives a single TCR beta chain sequence along with its context. Its antigen is as yet unknown. This sample is part of a study of CD4 T cells in relation to SARS-CoV-2 and coronaviruses. Study at large: PBMCs were cultured with antigen for over nine days before TCR beta sequencing. No peptide or an HIV-1 Nef peptide pool served as negative control. Study-wide points: The cross-reactivity analysis covered only spike protein, not other viral proteins.

The table came from immunoSEQ multiplex PCR; TCRdb's copy has only in-frame clones and leaves some out. Of fewer than 25,000 clones detected, under 80% appear once; the ten largest clones hold around 15%. Before the COVID-19 pandemic, during about 2011-2019, CD4+ T cells were taken from unexposed donors. Isolation of CD4+ T cells took place after 10 days in culture. About 1.9 million PBMCs per well were cultured with approximately 9.2 IU/ml IL-2. Sequenced input: CD4+ T cells from PBMCs, cultured in vitro. The clonotype originates from a human donor in good health.

The CDR3, as DNA: TGTGCCAGCAGCAGTGGACTAGCGGGTTCGGCAGATACGCAGTATTTT. It specifies CASSSGLAGSADTQYF. This chain connects TRBV5-4 to TRBJ2-3; TRBD2 agrees at 11 bases. The CDR3 loop spans 16 amino acids. V trimming: 4 bases; J trimming: 4 bases; junction bases outside the gene matches: 8. Germline V gene data show CDR1 as SGHNT and CDR2 as YYREEE (reference sequence).